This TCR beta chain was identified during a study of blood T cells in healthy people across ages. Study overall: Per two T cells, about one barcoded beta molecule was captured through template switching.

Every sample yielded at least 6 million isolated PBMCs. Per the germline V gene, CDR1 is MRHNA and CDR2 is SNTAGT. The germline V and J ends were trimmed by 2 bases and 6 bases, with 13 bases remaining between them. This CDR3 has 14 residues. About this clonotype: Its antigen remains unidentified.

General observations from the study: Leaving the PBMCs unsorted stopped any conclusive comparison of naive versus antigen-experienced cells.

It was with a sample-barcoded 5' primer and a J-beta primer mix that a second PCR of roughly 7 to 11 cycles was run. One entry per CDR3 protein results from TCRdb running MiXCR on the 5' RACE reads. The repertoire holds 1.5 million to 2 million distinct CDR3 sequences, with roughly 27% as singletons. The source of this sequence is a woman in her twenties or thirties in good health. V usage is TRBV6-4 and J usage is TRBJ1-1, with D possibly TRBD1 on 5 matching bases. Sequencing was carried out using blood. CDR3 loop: CASSDRGPGAEAFF. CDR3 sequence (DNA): TGTGCCAGCAGTGACCGGGGCCCGGGTGCTGAAGCTTTCTTT.